This T cell receptor beta chain was recovered during a study of T-cell reconstitution after alpha-beta-depleted transplantation in children. General study findings and limits: Elevated TCRbeta diversity at day 60 was traced, in some patients, to surviving recipient T cells and thymic progenitors. It was reported that alpha-beta T cells came from several hundred expanded graft clones (about two months after transplant). One year post-transplant, T-cell counts and diversity were largely derived from T cells produced anew.

Preparation of the TCRbeta library was carried out with unique molecular identifiers. TCRdb independently ran MiXCR on the PCR reads; one entry per CDR3 protein. The table has 130,000 to 150,000 distinct CDR3 sequences, 8% to 10% seen once. This clonotype came up a few times. Its antigen is unknown. The sample was PBMCs, mostly from graft donor cells, taken 180 days after TCRalphabeta/CD19-depleted stem cell transplant. The TCR originated in a female patient aged 2 to 10 who had a stem cell transplant for congenital amegakaryocytic thrombocytopenia, so the T cells may come from the graft donor.

The CDR3 spells CASSARGGSYNEQFF. The DNA for the CDR3 is TGCGCCAGCAGCGCCCGGGGGGGCTCCTACAATGAGCAGTTCTTC. The V call is TRBV5-1, the J call TRBJ2-1; 8 bases match TRBD2. The CDR3 is 15 amino acids. Germline assignment: CDR1 SGHRS and CDR2 YFSETQ. V trimming: 4 bases; J trimming: 0 bases; junction bases outside the gene matches: 3.